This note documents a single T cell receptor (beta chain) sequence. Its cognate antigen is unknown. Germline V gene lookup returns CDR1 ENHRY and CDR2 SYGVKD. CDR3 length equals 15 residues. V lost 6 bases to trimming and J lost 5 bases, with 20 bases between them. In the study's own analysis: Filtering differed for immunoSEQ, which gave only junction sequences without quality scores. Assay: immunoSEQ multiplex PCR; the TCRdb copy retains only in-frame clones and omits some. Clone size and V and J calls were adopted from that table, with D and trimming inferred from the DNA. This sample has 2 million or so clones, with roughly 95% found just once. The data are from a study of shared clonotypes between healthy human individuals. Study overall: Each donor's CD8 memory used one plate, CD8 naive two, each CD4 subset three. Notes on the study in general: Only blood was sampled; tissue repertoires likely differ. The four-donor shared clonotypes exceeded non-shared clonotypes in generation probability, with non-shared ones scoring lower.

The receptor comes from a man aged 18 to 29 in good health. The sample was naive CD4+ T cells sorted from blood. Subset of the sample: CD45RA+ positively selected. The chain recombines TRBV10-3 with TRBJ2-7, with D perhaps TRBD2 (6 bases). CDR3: CAISEPGLSIHEQYF. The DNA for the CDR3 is TGTGCCATCAGCGAACCGGGACTCTCGATCCACGAGCAGTACTTC.